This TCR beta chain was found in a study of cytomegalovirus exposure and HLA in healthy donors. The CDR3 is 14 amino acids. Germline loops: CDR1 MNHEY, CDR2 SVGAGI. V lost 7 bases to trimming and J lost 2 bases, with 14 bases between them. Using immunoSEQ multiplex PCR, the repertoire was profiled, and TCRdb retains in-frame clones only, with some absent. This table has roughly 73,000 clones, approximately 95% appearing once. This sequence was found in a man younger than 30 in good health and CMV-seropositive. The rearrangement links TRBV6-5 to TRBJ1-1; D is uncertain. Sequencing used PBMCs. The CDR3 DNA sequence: TGTGCCAGCATCCGGGAACAGATTAACACTGAAGCTTTCTTT. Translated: CASIREQINTEAFF.